A single sample gave rise to the 16 T cell receptor beta chains below, sequenced in a study of T cell responses to AZD1222 COVID-19 vaccine. Sequenced by immunoSEQ multiplex PCR; TCRdb stores in-frame clones only, minus some. The repertoire includes approximately 150,000 clones, more than 85% of them detected once, and 5.4% sits in the top ten. The sequences come from peripheral blood, collected on day 0 of AZD1222 vaccination. The source is an adult in good health.

This chain links TRBV9 with TRBJ1-3; D is undetermined. The V and J ends lost 4 bases and 3 bases respectively, with 11 bases between them. The germline V gene has CDR1 SGDLS and CDR2 YYNGEE. The CDR3 is 14 amino acids. The CDR3, as DNA: TGTGCCAGCAGCCAAGGCCAGGTTGGAAACACCATATATTTT. It yields the protein CASSQGQVGNTIYF.

The V call is TRBV14, the J call TRBJ2-3, with 14 bases matching TRBD2. In germline, CDR1 is SGHDN, CDR2 FVKESK. Unmatched junction bases numbered 7, after V lost 6 bases and J lost 5 bases. The CDR3 loop spans 16 amino acids. CDR3 nucleotides: TGTGCCAGCAGGGACTCCGGGACTAGCGGGGGAGATACGCAGTATTTT. It codes for CASRDSGTSGGDTQYF.

The gene calls are TRBV7-9 and TRBJ2-7; 8 bases are shared with TRBD1. The CDR3 totals 15 residues. V was clipped by 0 bases and J by 3 bases; unmatched bases: 4. Germline-derived CDR1 and CDR2 are SEHNR and FQNEAQ (reference sequence). This chain's CDR3 is CASSLAGTGYYEQYF. CDR3 in DNA: TGTGCCAGCAGCTTAGCAGGGACAGGTTACTACGAGCAGTACTTC.

This chain joins TRBV6-5 and TRBJ2-1; D unclear. V lost 2 bases and J lost 8, with 4 bases in between. Germline V gene lookup returns CDR1 MNHEY and CDR2 SVGAGI. The CDR3 covers 11 residues. The DNA for the CDR3 is TGTGCCAGCAGTTACATGGATGAGCAGTTCTTC. It specifies CASSYMDEQFF.

The gene calls are TRBV6-5 and TRBJ2-1; no firm D call. Germline CDR1 is MNHEY and CDR2 is SVGAGI. Trimming removed 7 bases at V and 2 bases at J, with 15 bases between. The CDR3 loop spans 15 amino acids. The CDR3 DNA reads TGTGCCAGCATTTCTGGGCCAACCACCTACAATGAGCAGTTCTTC. Translation: CASISGPTTYNEQFF.

The V gene is TRBV12-3 or TRBV12-4, the J gene TRBJ1-1; no clear D gene. V was cut by 6 bases and J by 5 bases, with 13 bases left in between. This CDR3 comprises 13 residues. CDR3 in DNA: TGTGCCAGCAGCCCTAGCCGCGAAACTGAAGCTTTCTTT. Translated: CASSPSRETEAFF.

V gene TRBV28 combines with J gene TRBJ1-2; D is possibly TRBD1 (5 bases). Trimming cost V 2 bases and J 7 bases, with 14 bases left between them. The germline CDR1 and CDR2 sequences are MDHEN and SYDVKM. The CDR3 length is 14 residues. The CDR3 DNA reads TGTGCCAGCAGTTTACTTCAGGGAGTCGGTGGCTACACCTTC. This gives the protein CASSLLQGVGGYTF.

The chain carries TRBV3-1 (or the pseudogene TRBV3-2) and TRBJ1-5; the D is unclear. CDR3 length: 14 amino acids. Trimming cost V 3 bases and J 3 bases, with 9 bases left between them. The V gene's germline CDR1 is LGHDT and CDR2 YNNKEL (reference sequence). The CDR3 DNA reads TGTGCCAGCAGCCATGCCGACGCCAATCAGCCCCAGCATTTT. Its translation: CASSHADANQPQHF.

The chain has TRBV7-9 and TRBJ1-1, with a weak D call TRBD1 (5 bases). This CDR3 has 15 amino acids. Per the germline V gene, CDR1 is SEHNR and CDR2 is FQNEAQ (reference sequence). The V gene lost 3 bases and the J gene lost 4 bases, with 15 bases spanning the gap. CDR3 residues: CASSFRVRSITEAFF. CDR3 in DNA: TGTGCCAGCAGCTTCAGGGTTAGGTCGATCACTGAAGCTTTCTTT.

The CDR3 DNA reads TGTGCCAGCTCACCAGGGGTCGGAGAGACCCAGTACTTC. It is translated as CASSPGVGETQYF. This sequence joins TRBV18 and TRBJ2-5; D not resolved. This CDR3 contains 13 residues. V was clipped by 2 bases and J by 4 bases, with 8 bases between them. CDR1 KGHSH and CDR2 LQKENI come from the germline V gene.

The chain links TRBV19 to TRBJ1-2, with D possibly TRBD1 on 5 matching bases. Germline V CDR1 and CDR2: LNHDA, SQIVND (reference sequence). V lost 3 bases and J lost 7, with 12 bases in between. CDR3 size: 13 residues. The CDR3, as DNA: TGTGCCAGTAGTATTGGGGCCCCCCGTGGCTACACCTTC. Encoded protein: CASSIGAPRGYTF.

The chain employs TRBV5-1 and TRBJ2-7, with 7 positions matching TRBD1. Germline-derived CDR1 and CDR2 are SGHRS and YFSETQ. V trimming: 8 bases; J trimming: 3 bases; junction bases outside the gene matches: 11. This CDR3 region has 14 residues. The CDR3 region is CARGSGTEFYEQYF. In DNA, the CDR3 is TGCGCCAGGGGATCCGGGACAGAGTTCTACGAGCAGTACTTC. Filled out from reference TRBV5-1 and TRBJ2-7, the complete variable domain reads KAGVTQTPRYLIKTRGQQVTLSCSPISGHRSVSWYQQTPGQGLQFLFEYFSETQRNKGNFPGRFSGRQFSNSRSEMNVSTLELGDSALYLCARGSGTEFYEQYFGPGTRLTVT.

The J gene is TRBJ2-7, the V gene TRBV5-5; 11 nucleotides match TRBD1. Germline CDR1 is SGHKS and CDR2 is YYEKEE (reference sequence). The CDR3 consists of 14 residues. V was clipped by 4 bases and J by 5 bases; unmatched bases: 5. CDR3 coding DNA: TGTGCCAGCAGCCGGGTGGGACAGGGGGACGAGCAGTACTTC. Translated: CASSRVGQGDEQYF.

This clone has just one count. Here the CDR3 reads CASRSERADNEQFF. As DNA, the CDR3 is TGTGCCAGTAGATCGGAGAGGGCCGACAATGAGCAGTTCTTC. The chain carries TRBV19 and TRBJ2-1, with D tentatively TRBD2 (5 bases). The CDR3 has 14 amino acids. V was trimmed by 6 bases and J by 5 bases, leaving 14 bases between them. CDR1 is LNHDA, CDR2 SQIVND, per germline (reference sequence). Variable domain in full (rest from reference TRBV19 and TRBJ2-1): DGGITQSPKYLFRKEGQNVTLSCEQNLNHDAMYWYRQDPGQGLRLIYYSQIVNDFQKGDIAEGYSVSREKKESFPLTVTSAQKNPTAFYLCASRSERADNEQFFGPGTRLTVL.

The genes are TRBV14 and TRBJ2-1, with 9 bases matching TRBD2. Germline CDR1 SGHDN, CDR2 FVKESK. The CDR3 extends over 18 amino acids. The ends lost 4 bases at V and 8 bases at J; junction bases unmatched: 18. The CDR3 coding sequence is TGTGCCAGCAGCCCAGCCCTAGCGGGGACCCACCCCCGGGATGAGCAGTTCTTC. Translation gives CASSPALAGTHPRDEQFF.

The rearrangement uses TRBV6-5 and TRBJ1-1; no clear D. Germline V gives CDR1 MNHEY, CDR2 SVGAGI. The V and J ends lost 4 bases and 4 bases respectively, with 10 bases between them. CDR3 length: 13 residues. CDR3 nucleotide sequence: TGTGCCAGCAGTTTCCGGCCGGGCACTGAAGCTTTCTTT. It codes for CASSFRPGTEAFF.